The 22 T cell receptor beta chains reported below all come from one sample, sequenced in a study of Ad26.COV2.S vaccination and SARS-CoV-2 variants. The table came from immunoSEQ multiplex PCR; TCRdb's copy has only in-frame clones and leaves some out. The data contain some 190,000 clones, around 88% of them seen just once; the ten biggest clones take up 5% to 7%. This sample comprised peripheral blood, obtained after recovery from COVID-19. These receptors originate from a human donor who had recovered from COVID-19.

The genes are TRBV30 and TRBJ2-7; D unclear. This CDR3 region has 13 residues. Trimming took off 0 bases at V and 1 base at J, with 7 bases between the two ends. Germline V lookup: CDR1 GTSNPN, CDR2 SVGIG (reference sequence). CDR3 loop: CAWSVLGSYEQYF. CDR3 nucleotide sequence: TGTGCCTGGAGTGTACTCGGGTCCTACGAGCAGTACTTC.

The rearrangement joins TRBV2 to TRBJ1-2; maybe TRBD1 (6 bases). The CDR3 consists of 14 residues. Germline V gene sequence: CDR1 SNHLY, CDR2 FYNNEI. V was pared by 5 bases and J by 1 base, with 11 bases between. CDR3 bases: TGTGCCAGCAGTTCCCTAGGGGGTAACTATGGCTACACCTTC. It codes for CASSSLGGNYGYTF.

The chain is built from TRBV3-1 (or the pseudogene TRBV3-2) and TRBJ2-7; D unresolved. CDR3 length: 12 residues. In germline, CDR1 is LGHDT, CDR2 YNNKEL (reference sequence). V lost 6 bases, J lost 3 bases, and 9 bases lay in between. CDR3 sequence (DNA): TGTGCCAGCAGTCTTACAGTCTACGAGCAGTACTTC. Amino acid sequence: CASSLTVYEQYF.

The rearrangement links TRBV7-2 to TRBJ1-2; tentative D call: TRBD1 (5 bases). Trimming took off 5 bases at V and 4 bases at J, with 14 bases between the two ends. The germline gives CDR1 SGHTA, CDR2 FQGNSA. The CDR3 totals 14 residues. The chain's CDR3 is CASSPERGVYGYTF. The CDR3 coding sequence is TGTGCCAGCAGCCCGGAAAGAGGGGTCTATGGCTACACCTTC.

This CDR3 is CASSPAGSSTDTQYF. The CDR3, as DNA: TGTGCCAGCTCACCAGCGGGAAGTAGCACAGATACGCAGTATTTT. V and J are TRBV18 and TRBJ2-3, with D possibly being TRBD2 (6 bases). This CDR3 has 15 amino acids. V was clipped by 2 bases and J by 0 bases, with 9 bases between them. Germline V gene sequence: CDR1 KGHSH, CDR2 LQKENI. Complete variable domain (other parts from reference TRBV18 and TRBJ2-3): NAGVMQNPRHLVRRRGQEARLRCSPMKGHSHVYWYRQLPEEGLKFMVYLQKENIIDESGMPKERFSAEFPKEGPSILRIQQVVRGDSAAYFCASSPAGSSTDTQYFGPGTRLTVL.

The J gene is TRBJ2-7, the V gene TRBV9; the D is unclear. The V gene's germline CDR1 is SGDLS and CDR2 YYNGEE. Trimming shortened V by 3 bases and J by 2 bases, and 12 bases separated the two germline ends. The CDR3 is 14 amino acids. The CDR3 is CASSASTSTYEQYF. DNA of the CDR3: TGTGCCAGCAGCGCATCCACTTCAACCTACGAGCAGTACTTC.

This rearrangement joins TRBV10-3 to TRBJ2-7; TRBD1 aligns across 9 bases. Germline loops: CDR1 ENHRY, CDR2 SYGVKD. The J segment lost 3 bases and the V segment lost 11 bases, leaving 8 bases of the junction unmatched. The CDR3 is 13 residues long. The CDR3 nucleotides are TGTGCCGTCGGGGACAGGGAGAACTACGAGCAGTACTTC. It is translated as CAVGDRENYEQYF.

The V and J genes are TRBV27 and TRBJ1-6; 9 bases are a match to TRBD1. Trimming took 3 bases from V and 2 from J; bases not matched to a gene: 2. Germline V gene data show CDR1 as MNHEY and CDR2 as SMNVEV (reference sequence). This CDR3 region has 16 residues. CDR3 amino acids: CASSLGQGTYNSPLHF. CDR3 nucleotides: TGTGCCAGCAGTTTGGGACAGGGAACCTATAATTCACCCCTCCACTTT.

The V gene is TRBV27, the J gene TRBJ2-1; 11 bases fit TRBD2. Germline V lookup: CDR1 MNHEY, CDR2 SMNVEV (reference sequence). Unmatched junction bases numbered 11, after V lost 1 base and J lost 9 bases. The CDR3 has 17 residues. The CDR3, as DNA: TGTGCCAGCAGTTTATTAGCCCTAGCGGGAGGATCCGGTGAGCAGTTCTTC. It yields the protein CASSLLALAGGSGEQFF.

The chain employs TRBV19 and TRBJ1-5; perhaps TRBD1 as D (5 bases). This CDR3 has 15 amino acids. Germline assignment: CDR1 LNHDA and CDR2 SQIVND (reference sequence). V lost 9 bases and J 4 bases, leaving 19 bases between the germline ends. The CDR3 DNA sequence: TGTGCCAGCCCATCCTCCCGGGACGGTAATCAGCCCCAGCATTTT. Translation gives CASPSSRDGNQPQHF.

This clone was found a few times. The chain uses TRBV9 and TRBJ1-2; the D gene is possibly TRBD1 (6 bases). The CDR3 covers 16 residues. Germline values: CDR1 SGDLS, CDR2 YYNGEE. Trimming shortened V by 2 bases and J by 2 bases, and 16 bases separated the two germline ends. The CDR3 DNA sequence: TGTGCCAGCAGCGTGGCCCACTCCACAGGGAACTATGGCTACACCTTC. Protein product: CASSVAHSTGNYGYTF.

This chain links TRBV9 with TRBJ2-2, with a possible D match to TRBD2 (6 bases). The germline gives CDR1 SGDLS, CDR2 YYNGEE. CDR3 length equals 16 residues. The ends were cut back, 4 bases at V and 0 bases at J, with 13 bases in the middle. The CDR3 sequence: CASSFAGRTNTGELFF. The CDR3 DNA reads TGTGCCAGCAGCTTTGCGGGGCGGACGAACACCGGGGAGCTGTTTTTT.

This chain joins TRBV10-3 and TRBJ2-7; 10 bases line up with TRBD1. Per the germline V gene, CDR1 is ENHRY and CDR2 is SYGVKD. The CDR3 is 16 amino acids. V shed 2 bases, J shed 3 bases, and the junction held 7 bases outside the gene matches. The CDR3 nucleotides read TGTGCCATCAGTGAGACGGGGACAGGGGCGGGCTACGAGCAGTACTTC. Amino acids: CAISETGTGAGYEQYF.

The CDR3 loop reads CASSEWVGSTDTQYF. As DNA, the CDR3 is TGTGCCAGCAGTGAATGGGTAGGGAGCACAGATACGCAGTATTTT. The chain carries TRBV2 and TRBJ2-3; D not resolved. Germline values: CDR1 SNHLY, CDR2 FYNNEI. With 2 bases removed from V and 0 bases from J, the gap between germline ends came to 9 bases. This CDR3 has 15 amino acids.

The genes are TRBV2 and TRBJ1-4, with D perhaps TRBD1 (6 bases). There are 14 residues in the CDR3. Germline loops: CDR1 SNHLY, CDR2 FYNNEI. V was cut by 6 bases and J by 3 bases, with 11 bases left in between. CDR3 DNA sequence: TGTGCCAGCAGCGAACAGGGTTCTAATGAAAAACTGTTTTTT. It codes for CASSEQGSNEKLFF.

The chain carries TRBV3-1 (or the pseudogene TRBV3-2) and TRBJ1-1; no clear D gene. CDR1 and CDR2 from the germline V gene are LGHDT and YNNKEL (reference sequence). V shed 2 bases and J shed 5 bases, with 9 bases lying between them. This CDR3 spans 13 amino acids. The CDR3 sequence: CASSQLDTTEAFF. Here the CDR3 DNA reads TGTGCCAGCAGCCAACTTGACACAACTGAAGCTTTCTTT.

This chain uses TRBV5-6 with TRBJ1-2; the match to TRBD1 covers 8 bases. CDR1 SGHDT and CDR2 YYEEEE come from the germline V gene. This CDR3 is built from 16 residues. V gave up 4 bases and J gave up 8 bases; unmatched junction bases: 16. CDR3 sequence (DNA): TGTGCCAGCAGCCAGTTAAAGTGGCAGGGGGCGCCGGGCTACACCTTC. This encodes CASSQLKWQGAPGYTF.

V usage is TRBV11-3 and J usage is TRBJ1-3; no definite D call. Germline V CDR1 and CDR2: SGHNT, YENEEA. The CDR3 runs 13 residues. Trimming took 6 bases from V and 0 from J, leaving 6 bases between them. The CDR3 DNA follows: TGTGCCAGCAGTGAAGTCTCTGGAAACACCATATATTTT. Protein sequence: CASSEVSGNTIYF.

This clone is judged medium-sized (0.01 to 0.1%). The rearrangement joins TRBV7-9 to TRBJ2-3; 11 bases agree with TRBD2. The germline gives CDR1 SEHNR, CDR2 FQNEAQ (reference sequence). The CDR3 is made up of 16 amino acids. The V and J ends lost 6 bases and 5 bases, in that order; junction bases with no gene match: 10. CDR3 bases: TGTGCCAGCAGGCTACTAGCGGGGGCGTCCGGAGATACGCAGTATTTT. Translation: CASRLLAGASGDTQYF.

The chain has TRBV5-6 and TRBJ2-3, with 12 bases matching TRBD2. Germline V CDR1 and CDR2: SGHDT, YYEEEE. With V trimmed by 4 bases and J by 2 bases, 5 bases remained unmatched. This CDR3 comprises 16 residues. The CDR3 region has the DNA TGTGCCAGCAGCATCCGGACTAGCGGGAACACAGATACGCAGTATTTT. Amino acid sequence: CASSIRTSGNTDTQYF.

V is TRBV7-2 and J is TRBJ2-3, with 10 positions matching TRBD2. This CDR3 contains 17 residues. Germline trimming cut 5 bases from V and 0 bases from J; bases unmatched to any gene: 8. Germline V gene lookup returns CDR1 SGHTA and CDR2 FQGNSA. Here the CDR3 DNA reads TGTGCCAGCAGCCCCACCAGACTAGCGGGTAGCACAGATACGCAGTATTTT. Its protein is CASSPTRLAGSTDTQYF. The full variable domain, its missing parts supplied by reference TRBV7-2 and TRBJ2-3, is GAGVSQSPSNKVTEKGKDVELRCDPISGHTALYWYRQSLGQGLEFLIYFQGNSAPDKSGLPSDRFSAERTGGSVSTLTIQRTQQEDSAVYLCASSPTRLAGSTDTQYFGPGTRLTVL.

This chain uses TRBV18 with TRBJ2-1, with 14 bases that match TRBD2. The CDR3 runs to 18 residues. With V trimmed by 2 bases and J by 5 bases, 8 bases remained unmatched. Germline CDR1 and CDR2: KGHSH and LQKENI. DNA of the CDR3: TGTGCCAGCTCACCAGAAGGGACTAGCGGGAGTCTCGACAATGAGCAGTTCTTC. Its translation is CASSPEGTSGSLDNEQFF.